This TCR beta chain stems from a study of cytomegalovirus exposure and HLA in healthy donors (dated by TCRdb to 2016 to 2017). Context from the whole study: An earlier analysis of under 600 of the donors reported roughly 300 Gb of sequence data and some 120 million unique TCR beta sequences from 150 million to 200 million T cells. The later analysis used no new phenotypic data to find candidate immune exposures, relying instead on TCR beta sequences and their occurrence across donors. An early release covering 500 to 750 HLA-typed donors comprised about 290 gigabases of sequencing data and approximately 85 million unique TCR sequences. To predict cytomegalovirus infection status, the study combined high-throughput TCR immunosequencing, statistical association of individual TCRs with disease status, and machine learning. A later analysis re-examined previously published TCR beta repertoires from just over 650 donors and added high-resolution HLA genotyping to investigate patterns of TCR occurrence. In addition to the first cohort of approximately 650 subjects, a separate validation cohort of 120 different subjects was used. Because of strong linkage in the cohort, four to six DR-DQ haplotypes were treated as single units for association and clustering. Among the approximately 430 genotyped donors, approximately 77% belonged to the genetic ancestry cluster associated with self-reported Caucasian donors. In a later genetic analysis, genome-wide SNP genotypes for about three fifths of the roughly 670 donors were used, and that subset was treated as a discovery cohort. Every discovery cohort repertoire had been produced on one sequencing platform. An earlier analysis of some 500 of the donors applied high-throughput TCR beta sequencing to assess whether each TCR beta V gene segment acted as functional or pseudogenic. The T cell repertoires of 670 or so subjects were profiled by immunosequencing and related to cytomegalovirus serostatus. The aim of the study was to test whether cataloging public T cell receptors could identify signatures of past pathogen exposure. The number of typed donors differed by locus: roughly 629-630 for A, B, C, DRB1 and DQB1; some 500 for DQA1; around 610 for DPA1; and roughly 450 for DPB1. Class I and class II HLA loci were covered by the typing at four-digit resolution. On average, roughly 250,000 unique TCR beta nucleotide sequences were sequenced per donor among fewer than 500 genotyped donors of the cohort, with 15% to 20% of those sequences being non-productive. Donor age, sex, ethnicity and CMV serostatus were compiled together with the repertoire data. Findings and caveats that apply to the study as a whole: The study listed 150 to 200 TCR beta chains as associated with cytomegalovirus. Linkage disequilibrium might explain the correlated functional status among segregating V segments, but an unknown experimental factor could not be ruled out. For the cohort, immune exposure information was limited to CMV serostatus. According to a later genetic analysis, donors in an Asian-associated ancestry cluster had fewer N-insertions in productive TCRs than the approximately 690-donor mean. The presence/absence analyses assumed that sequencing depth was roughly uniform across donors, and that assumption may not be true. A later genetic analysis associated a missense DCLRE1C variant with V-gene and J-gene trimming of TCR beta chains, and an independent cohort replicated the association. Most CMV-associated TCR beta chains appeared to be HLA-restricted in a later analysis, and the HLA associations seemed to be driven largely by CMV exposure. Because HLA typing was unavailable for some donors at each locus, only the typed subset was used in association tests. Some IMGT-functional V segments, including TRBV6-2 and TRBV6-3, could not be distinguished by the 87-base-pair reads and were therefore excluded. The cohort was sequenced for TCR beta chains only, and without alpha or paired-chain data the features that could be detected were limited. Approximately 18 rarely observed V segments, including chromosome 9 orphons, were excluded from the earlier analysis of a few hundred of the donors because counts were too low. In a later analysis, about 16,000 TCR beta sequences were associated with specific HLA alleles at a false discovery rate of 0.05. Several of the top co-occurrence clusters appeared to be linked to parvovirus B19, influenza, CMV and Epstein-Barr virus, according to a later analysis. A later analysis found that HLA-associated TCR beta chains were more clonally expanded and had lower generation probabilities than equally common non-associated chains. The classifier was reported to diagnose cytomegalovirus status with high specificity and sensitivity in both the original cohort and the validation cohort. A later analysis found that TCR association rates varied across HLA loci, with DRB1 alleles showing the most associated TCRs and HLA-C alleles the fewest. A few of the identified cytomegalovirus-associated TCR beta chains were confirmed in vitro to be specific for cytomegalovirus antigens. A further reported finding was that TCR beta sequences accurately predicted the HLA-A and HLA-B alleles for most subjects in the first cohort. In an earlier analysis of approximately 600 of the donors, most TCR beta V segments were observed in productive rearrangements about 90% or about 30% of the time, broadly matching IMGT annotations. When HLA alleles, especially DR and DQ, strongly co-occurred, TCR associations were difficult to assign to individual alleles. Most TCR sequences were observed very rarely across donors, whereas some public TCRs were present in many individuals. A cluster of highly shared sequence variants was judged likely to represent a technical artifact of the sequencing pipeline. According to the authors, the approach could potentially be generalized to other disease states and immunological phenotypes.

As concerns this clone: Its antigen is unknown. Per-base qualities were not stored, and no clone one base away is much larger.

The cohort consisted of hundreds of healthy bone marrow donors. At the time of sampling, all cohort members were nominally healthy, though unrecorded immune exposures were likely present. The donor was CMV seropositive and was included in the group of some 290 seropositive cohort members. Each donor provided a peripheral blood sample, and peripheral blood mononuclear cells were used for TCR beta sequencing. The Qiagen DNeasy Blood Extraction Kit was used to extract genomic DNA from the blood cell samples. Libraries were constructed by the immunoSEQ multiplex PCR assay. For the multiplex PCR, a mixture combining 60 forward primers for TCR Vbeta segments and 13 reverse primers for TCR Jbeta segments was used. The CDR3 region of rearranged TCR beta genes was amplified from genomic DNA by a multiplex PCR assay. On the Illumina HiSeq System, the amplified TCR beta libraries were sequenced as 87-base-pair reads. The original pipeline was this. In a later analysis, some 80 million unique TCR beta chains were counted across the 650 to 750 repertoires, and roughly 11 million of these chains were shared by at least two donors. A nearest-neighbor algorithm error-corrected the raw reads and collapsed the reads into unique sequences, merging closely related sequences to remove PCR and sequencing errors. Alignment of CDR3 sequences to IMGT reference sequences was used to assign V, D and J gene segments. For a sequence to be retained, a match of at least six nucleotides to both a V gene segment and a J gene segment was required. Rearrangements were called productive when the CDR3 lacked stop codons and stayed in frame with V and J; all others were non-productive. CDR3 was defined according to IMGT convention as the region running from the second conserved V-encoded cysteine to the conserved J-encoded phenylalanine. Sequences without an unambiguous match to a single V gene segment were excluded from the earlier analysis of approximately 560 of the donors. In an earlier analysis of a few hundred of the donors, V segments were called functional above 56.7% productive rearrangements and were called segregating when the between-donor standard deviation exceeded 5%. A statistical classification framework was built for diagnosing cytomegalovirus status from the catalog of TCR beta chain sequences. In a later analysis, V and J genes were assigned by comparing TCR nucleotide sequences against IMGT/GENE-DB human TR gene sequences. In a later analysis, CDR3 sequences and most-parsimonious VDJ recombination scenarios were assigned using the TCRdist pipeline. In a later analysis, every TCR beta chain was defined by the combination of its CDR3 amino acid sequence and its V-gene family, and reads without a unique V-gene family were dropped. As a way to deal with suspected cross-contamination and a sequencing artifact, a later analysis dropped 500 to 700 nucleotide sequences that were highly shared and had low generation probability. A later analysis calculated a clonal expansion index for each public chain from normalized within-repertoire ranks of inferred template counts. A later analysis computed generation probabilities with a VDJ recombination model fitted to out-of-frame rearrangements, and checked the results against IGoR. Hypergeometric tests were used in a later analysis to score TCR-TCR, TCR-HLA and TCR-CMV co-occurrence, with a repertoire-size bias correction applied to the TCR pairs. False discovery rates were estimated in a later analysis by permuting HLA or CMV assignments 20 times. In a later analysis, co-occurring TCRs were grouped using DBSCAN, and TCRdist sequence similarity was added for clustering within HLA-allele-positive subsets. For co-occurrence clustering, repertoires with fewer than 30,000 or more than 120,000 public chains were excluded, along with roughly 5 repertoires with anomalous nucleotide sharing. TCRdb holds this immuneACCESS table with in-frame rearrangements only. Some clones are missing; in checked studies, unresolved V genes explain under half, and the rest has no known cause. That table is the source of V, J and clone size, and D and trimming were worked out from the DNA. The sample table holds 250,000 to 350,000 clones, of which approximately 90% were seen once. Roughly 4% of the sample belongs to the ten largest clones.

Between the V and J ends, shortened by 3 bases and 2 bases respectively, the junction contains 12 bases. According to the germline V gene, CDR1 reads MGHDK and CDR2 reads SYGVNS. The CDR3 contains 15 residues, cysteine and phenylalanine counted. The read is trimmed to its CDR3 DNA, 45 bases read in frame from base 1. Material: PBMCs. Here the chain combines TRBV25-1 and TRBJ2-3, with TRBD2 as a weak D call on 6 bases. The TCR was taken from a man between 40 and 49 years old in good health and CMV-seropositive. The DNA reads TGTGCCAGCAGTGAGGGAGGATCGCACACAGATACGCAGTATTTT. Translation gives CASSEGGSHTDTQYF.